The 19 T cell receptor beta chains below come from one sample, sequenced in a study of T cell clonality in common variable immunodeficiency. Libraries were prepared by immunoSEQ multiplex PCR; TCRdb keeps only in-frame clonotypes and omits some of them. This repertoire holds about 28,000 clones, and none appear only once. Study-wide results and limits: Common variable immunodeficiency TCR beta sequences reportedly had fewer deletions and N-nucleotide insertions.

Their cognate antigens are unknown. The sequencing sample was made of peripheral blood mononuclear cells. The receptors were gathered from a human donor with common variable immunodeficiency.

This clone was detected ten times or more. The read finishes 3 residues shy of the CDR3 end, and the germline J gene is used to complete it. V and J are TRBV7-8 and TRBJ1-6, with 7 bases identical to TRBD1. V lost 1 base, J lost 9 bases, and 0 bases stayed unmatched. The CDR3 contains 13 residues. Germline CDR1 SGHVS, CDR2 FQNEAQ. The CDR3 loop is CASSLGQGSPLHF. Incomplete CDR3 DNA: TGTGCCAGCAGCTTAGGACAGGGTTCACCC.

Worth noting for this clone: With the read ending 3 residues before the CDR3 end, the germline J gene is used to fill in that end. The genes are TRBV7-9 and TRBJ2-2, with D hard to call. This CDR3 region has 13 residues. V was pared by 8 bases and J by 1 base, with 8 bases between. Per the germline V gene, CDR1 is SEHNR and CDR2 is FQNEAQ (reference sequence). The CDR3 loop is CASVRVNTGELFF. The sequenced CDR3 bases are TGTGCCAGCGTAAGGGTGAACACCGGGGAG. The full variable domain, in which reference TRBV7-9 and TRBJ2-2 provide the parts outside the CDR3, is DTGVSQNPRHKITKRGQNVTFRCDPISEHNRLYWYRQTLGQGPEFLTYFQNEAQLEKSRLLSDRFSAERPKGSFSTLEIQRTEQGDSAMYLCASVRVNTGELFFGEGSRLTVL.

The sample holds many counts of this clone. The sequence runs out 3 residues before the end of the CDR3; the remainder is reconstructed from the germline J gene. The chain links TRBV19 to TRBJ2-7; 8 nucleotides match TRBD2. Germline-derived CDR1 and CDR2 are LNHDA and SQIVND (reference sequence). After removal of 2 bases from V and 3 bases from J, the junction contained 6 bases not matched to a gene. The CDR3 length is 15 residues. The sequenced part of the CDR3 DNA is TGTGCCAGTAGTATATCAGGGACTAGTGTCTACGAG. Translation gives CASSISGTSVYE. In full, the CDR3 is CASSISGTSVYEQYF.

Concerning this clone itself: The CDR3 end lies 3 residues beyond the end of the read and is filled in from the germline J gene. J is TRBJ1-2 and V is TRBV7-2; 7 bases are a match to TRBD1. This CDR3 is built from 12 residues. CDR1 is SGHTA and CDR2 is FQGNSA in the germline V gene. This chain's CDR3 is CASSLDRRGYTF. The part of the CDR3 DNA that was read is TGTGCCAGCAGCTTGGACAGGCGAGGC.

This clone has a count of ten or more. The read terminates 3 residues ahead of where the CDR3 ends, so the germline J gene completes it. V and J are TRBV20-1 and TRBJ2-2; tentatively, D is TRBD1 (6 bases). Germline CDR1 DFQATT, CDR2 SNEGSKA (reference sequence). The CDR3 sequence is 17 residues long. The V and J ends lost 2 bases and 1 base respectively, with 17 bases between them. The CDR3 sequence: CSARYTPRTVNTGELFF. The CDR3 DNA, read in part, is TGCAGTGCTAGATATACCCCGCGGACAGTGAACACCGGGGAG.

This clone was picked up many times. The CDR3 end falls 3 residues outside the read, so it is completed with the germline J gene. The chain has TRBV19 and TRBJ2-7, with D possibly matching TRBD2 (7 bases). Trimming cost V 3 bases and J 0 bases, with 15 bases left between them. The CDR3 is 16 amino acids. The V gene's germline CDR1 is LNHDA and CDR2 SQIVND (reference sequence). CDR3 protein: CASSIGGGAHSYEQYF. The covered CDR3 bases are TGTGCCAGTAGTATTGGGGGGGGCGCTCACTCCTACGAG.

There are many counts of this clone. The read is 3 residues too short to cover the CDR3 end, so that end is filled in from the germline J gene. The gene calls are TRBV19 and TRBJ1-1; TRBD1 might be the D (5 bases). The CDR3 contains 16 residues. Germline V gene lookup returns CDR1 LNHDA and CDR2 SQIVND (reference sequence). V dropped 5 bases and J dropped 4 bases, with 20 bases sitting between them. The CDR3 sequence is CASSFAGRGIGTEAFF. The part of the CDR3 DNA that was read is TGTGCCAGTAGTTTTGCGGGGCGCGGAATCGGCACTGAA. Full variable domain (rest looked up from reference TRBV19 and TRBJ1-1): DGGITQSPKYLFRKEGQNVTLSCEQNLNHDAMYWYRQDPGQGLRLIYYSQIVNDFQKGDIAEGYSVSREKKESFPLTVTSAQKNPTAFYLCASSFAGRGIGTEAFFGQGTRLTVV.

This clone came up many times. The read stops 3 residues short of the end of the CDR3; the missing end is completed from the germline J gene. V usage is TRBV2 and J usage is TRBJ2-1; no firm D call. The CDR3 has 15 amino acids. The germline gives CDR1 SNHLY, CDR2 FYNNEI. Deletions cut 3 bases from V and 1 base from J, with 10 bases between. CDR3 DNA, as far as it was read: TGTGCCAGCAGTGATTTGCAGTCATCCTACAATGAG. Residues: CASSDLQSSYNE. The whole CDR3 is CASSDLQSSYNEQFF.

This clone came up a few times. Read data end 3 residues before the CDR3 end; the end is taken from the germline J gene. The V call is TRBV5-1, the J call TRBJ2-1; 8 bases are a match to TRBD1. V trimming: 2 bases; J trimming: 3 bases; junction bases outside the gene matches: 7. Per germline, CDR1 SGHRS and CDR2 YFSETQ. CDR3 length equals 16 residues. CDR3 DNA (partial): TGCGCCAGCAGCTTTGCCGGGACAGGAGGCTACAATGAG. It yields the protein CASSFAGTGGYNE. The full CDR3 reads CASSFAGTGGYNEQFF.

The table lists this clone with a few counts. The CDR3 end falls 3 residues outside the read, so it is completed with the germline J gene. The chain uses TRBV5-6 and TRBJ1-1, with 8 bases that match TRBD1. V was clipped by 5 bases and J by 1 base; unmatched bases: 7. CDR3 length: 15 amino acids. CDR1 is SGHDT and CDR2 is YYEEEE in the germline V gene. The CDR3 spells CASRRQGRGNTEAFF. CDR3 DNA (partial): TGTGCCAGCAGGAGACAGGGGAGAGGGAACACTGAA. Combining the CDR3 with reference TRBV5-6 and TRBJ1-1 gives the whole variable domain DAGVTQSPTHLIKTRGQQVTLRCSPKSGHDTVSWYQQALGQGPQFIFQYYEEEERQRGNFPDRFSGHQFPNYSSELNVNALLLGDSALYLCASRRQGRGNTEAFFGQGTRLTVV.

This clone was seen many times. The sequence runs out 3 residues before the end of the CDR3; the remainder is reconstructed from the germline J gene. The chain has TRBV30 and TRBJ1-5; no definite D call. This CDR3 region has 15 residues. V dropped 0 bases and J dropped 5 bases, with 14 bases sitting between them. Germline V gene lookup returns CDR1 GTSNPN and CDR2 SVGIG (reference sequence). CDR3 sequence: CAWSVRQAGDQPQHF. The DNA read from the CDR3 is TGTGCCTGGAGTGTACGGCAGGCGGGCGATCAGCCC. The full variable domain, completed using reference TRBV30 and TRBJ1-5, is SQTIHQWPATLVQPVGSPLSLECTVEGTSNPNLYWYRQAAGRGLQLLFYSVGIGQISSEVPQNLSASRPQDRQFILSSKKLLLSDSGFYLCAWSVRQAGDQPQHFGDGTRLSIL.

To note about this clone: The missing CDR3 end, 3 residues past where the read stops, is filled in from the germline J gene. J is TRBJ1-2 and V is TRBV18; unclear D gene. V lost 3 bases and J 2 bases, leaving 22 bases between the germline ends. Looked up from germline, CDR1 is KGHSH and CDR2 is LQKENI. The CDR3 consists of 18 residues. The sequenced part of the CDR3 DNA is TGTGCCAGCTCACCCTTCCCAGCGGGCCCGGGTCAAAACTATGGC. This sequence encodes CASSPFPAGPGQNYG. The complete CDR3 sequence is CASSPFPAGPGQNYGYTF.

This clone was counted at least ten times. The missing CDR3 end, 3 residues past where the read stops, is filled in from the germline J gene. V and J are TRBV18 and TRBJ2-7, with D possibly being TRBD2 (6 bases). Germline V lookup: CDR1 KGHSH, CDR2 LQKENI. There are 13 residues in the CDR3. V was clipped by 3 bases and J by 4 bases, with 10 bases between them. This chain's CDR3 is CASSPGTGYEQYF. Partial CDR3 DNA: TGTGCCAGCTCACCGGGGACTGGTTACGAG.

This clone occurred a few times. The read finishes 3 residues shy of the CDR3 end, and the germline J gene is used to complete it. The rearrangement links TRBV7-6 to TRBJ2-3; D unresolved. V was pared by 4 bases and J by 1 base, with 15 bases between. Germline loops: CDR1 SGHVS, CDR2 FNYEAQ. The CDR3 length is 16 residues. Incomplete CDR3 DNA: TGTGCCAGCAGCTCCGACTGGATGCGCGGCACAGATACG. Translating it yields CASSSDWMRGTDT. The CDR3, in full, reads CASSSDWMRGTDTQYF.

This clone was seen at least ten times. From the germline J gene comes the end of the CDR3, since the read stops 3 residues before it. This rearrangement joins TRBV20-1 to TRBJ2-2; D uncertain. This CDR3 contains 14 residues. Germline-derived CDR1 and CDR2 are DFQATT and SNEGSKA (reference sequence). V was pared by 4 bases and J by 1 base, with 10 bases between. CDR3 loop: CSAKAVQNTGELFF. The sequenced part of the CDR3 DNA is TGCAGTGCTAAGGCAGTCCAGAACACCGGGGAG.

A remark on this clone: The read halts 3 residues ahead of the CDR3 end, with the missing end drawn from the germline J gene. The chain is built from TRBV2 and TRBJ2-5, with 8 bases matching TRBD1. Germline CDR1 reads SNHLY; CDR2 reads FYNNEI. The junction had 7 bases not matched to a gene; V was cut back by 6 bases and J by 1 base. This CDR3 comprises 15 residues. The part of the CDR3 DNA that was read is TGTGCCAGCAGGGACAGGGATCCGTCCCAAGAGACC. Residues: CASRDRDPSQET. In full, the CDR3 is CASRDRDPSQETQYF.

This clone was seen a handful of times. The read terminates 3 residues before the CDR3 end, so the remaining end is supplied by the germline J gene. Other DNA sequences from this sample encode an identical CDR3 as well. The chain carries TRBV7-9 and TRBJ1-3; D may be TRBD1 (5 bases). Trimming pared 1 base from V and 5 bases from J, leaving 9 bases between. The CDR3 runs 14 residues. Germline CDR1 and CDR2: SEHNR and FQNEAQ (reference sequence). The CDR3 sequence is CASSLGGSRNTIYF. The DNA read from the CDR3 is TGTGCCAGCAGCTTAGGGGGCAGTAGAAACACC.

This clone has only a few counts. The sequence runs out 3 residues before the end of the CDR3; the remainder is reconstructed from the germline J gene. The chain carries TRBV30 and TRBJ1-1; 7 nucleotides agree with TRBD1. The CDR3 consists of 13 residues. Germline CDR1 and CDR2: GTSNPN and SVGIG (reference sequence). V shed 2 bases, J shed 6 bases, and the junction held 6 bases outside the gene matches. CDR3: CAWSRDRVAEAFF. CDR3 bases read: TGTGCCTGGAGTCGAGACAGGGTGGCTGAA.

This clone was seen many times. CDR3 loop: CASSPISYNEQFF. The sequenced CDR3 bases are TGTGCCAGTAGTCCCATCTCCTACAATGAG. V usage is TRBV19 and J usage is TRBJ2-1; D is undetermined. The read ends 3 residues before the CDR3 terminus; that terminus is restored from the germline J gene. CDR1 and CDR2 from the germline V gene are LNHDA and SQIVND (reference sequence). V was shortened by 5 bases and J by 0 bases, with 5 bases between the two germline ends. The CDR3 extends over 13 amino acids.